The 4 T cell receptor beta chains below all came from one sample that was sequenced in a study of blood T cell repertoires in COVID-19. Sequencing used immunoSEQ multiplex PCR; TCRdb keeps in-frame clones, though not all of them. This sample has 35,000 to 40,000 clones, with 88% found just once. The specimen was peripheral blood. The receptors stem from a man in his 70s with acute or convalescent COVID-19.

The V call is TRBV14, the J call TRBJ1-1; D remains ambiguous. Per germline, CDR1 SGHDN and CDR2 FVKESK. With 4 bases removed from V and 1 base from J, the gap between germline ends came to 7 bases. There are 13 residues in the CDR3. Here the CDR3 DNA reads TGTGCCAGCAGCCTACAAGAGAACACTGAAGCTTTCTTT. Encoded protein: CASSLQENTEAFF.

In nucleotides, the CDR3 is TGTGCCAGCAGTTACTCGACTGAGACCCAGTACTTC. This sequence encodes CASSYSTETQYF. V gene TRBV6-6 combines with J gene TRBJ2-5; no firm D call. This CDR3 has 12 residues. Germline loops: CDR1 MNHNY, CDR2 SVGAGI (reference sequence). Trimming cost V 0 bases and J 5 bases, with 4 bases left between them.

This chain uses TRBV12-3 or TRBV12-4 with TRBJ1-5; D call uncertain. Trimming took off 7 bases at V and 5 bases at J, with 9 bases between the two ends. The CDR3 has 12 residues. The CDR3 is CASTSGDQPQHF. The CDR3 DNA is TGTGCCAGCACCTCCGGAGATCAGCCCCAGCATTTT.

The chain combines TRBV3-1 (or the pseudogene TRBV3-2) with TRBJ1-1; D is unclear. This CDR3 has 14 amino acids. V lost 0 bases to trimming and J lost 7 bases, with 12 bases between them. Germline V lookup: CDR1 LGHDT, CDR2 YNNKEL (reference sequence). CDR3 in DNA: TGTGCCAGCAGCCAAGATCCGAGGGCGGATGAAGCTTTCTTT. Protein sequence: CASSQDPRADEAFF.